The TCR beta chain described here comes from a study of T cells in localized non-small cell lung cancer. The germline V gene encodes CDR1 SQVTM and CDR2 ANQGSEA. The CDR3 is 13 residues long. Trimming took 4 bases from V and 2 from J, leaving 9 bases between them. The data were produced by immunoSEQ multiplex PCR, yet TCRdb's version contains in-frame clones alone and is incomplete. The repertoire holds around 70,000 clones, with about 88% as singletons. On this clone: Its antigen is unidentified.

Study observations and caveats: It was uninvolved adjacent lung that showed the highest T cell clonality, exceeding tumor. Elevated blood T cell density was associated with longer overall survival. Because only a single region of the tumor was sequenced, heterogeneity remains possible. In adjacent lung, a median approximately 60 of the top 100 tumor clones were found.

V gene TRBV29-1 combines with J gene TRBJ2-4; D unclear. Sequencing was performed on peripheral blood, taken before any cancer treatment. The source of this sequence is a female donor of 60 years or more with stage I lung adenocarcinoma. The CDR3 is CSVVLATKNIQYF. The DNA of the CDR3 is TGCAGCGTTGTTCTCGCGACCAAAAACATTCAGTACTTC.